This is a list of T cell receptor beta chains from one sample in a study of blood T cells in healthy people across ages. From the 5' RACE reads, TCRdb called clonotypes with MiXCR, one entry per CDR3 protein. Among about 650,000 distinct CDR3 sequences, approximately 31% were seen once, and the ten largest hold 15%. Sequenced material: blood. Receptor source: a woman of 80 years or more in good health. The CDR3 runs from the conserved cysteine through the conserved F or W. D genes are given only for firm matches. Not every row has a clone size; where given, it reads once, few, many or a size class.

TRBJ1-4	TRBV5-6	few	TRBD1	15	CASSSTGGRGEKLFF
TRBJ1-1	TRBV7-9	few	TRBD1	15	CASSPGTVSNTEAFF
TRBJ2-5	TRBV27	few	NA	14	CASEGGPDYNEQYF
TRBJ1-5	TRBV20-1	many	NA	15	CSAGGGASLNQPQHF
TRBJ1-1	TRBV5-1	few	NA	13	CASSTDPNTEAFF
TRBJ2-1	TRBV27	many	NA	14	CASNRRGTYNEQFF
TRBJ1-1	TRBV20-1	few	NA	14	CSARDWGLNTEAFF
TRBJ1-5	TRBV7-2	many	TRBD1	15	CASSWKTGGEQPQHF
TRBJ1-2	TRBV20-1	NA	NA	14	CSAARDRQYYGYTF
TRBJ2-5	TRBV6-1	many	NA	10	CASSEVLRYF
TRBJ1-4	TRBV27	many	TRBD1	13	CASSWDRSERLFF
TRBJ2-3	TRBV6-6	few	NA	14	CASREGFPTDTQYF
TRBJ2-7	TRBV5-1	many	NA	13	CASSLDISYEQYF
TRBJ2-5	TRBV12-3/TRBV12-4	NA	NA	15	CASSLGARNQETQYF
TRBJ1-1	TRBV5-1	few	NA	14	CASSLLAGADEAFF
TRBJ2-7	TRBV2	NA	NA	18	CASLESPPGLGMPYEQYF
TRBJ2-3	TRBV13	many	NA	15	CASSLASLRTDTQYF
TRBJ1-1	TRBV5-6	NA	NA	16	CASSLMVQVANTEAFF
TRBJ2-1	TRBV27	few	NA	17	CASSLNEGSGGVNEQFF
TRBJ2-7	TRBV4-1	NA	TRBD1	14	CASSLGQGFYEQYF
TRBJ2-7	TRBV3-1	many	NA	15	CASSQMSVASYEQYF
TRBJ2-7	TRBV6-6	NA	NA	13	CASSYVGTYEQYF
TRBJ1-2	TRBV7-2	few	NA	15	CASSLVDITRLGYTF
TRBJ1-2	TRBV7-2	NA	TRBD1	16	CASSLGTPGGPSGYTF
TRBJ2-7	TRBV20-1	many	TRBD2	12	CSASGGAREQYF
TRBJ2-1	TRBV4-3	NA	NA	16	CASSQDSAESYNEQFF
TRBJ1-1	TRBV2	NA	NA	15	CASNSGGGANTEAFF
TRBJ1-1	TRBV7-6	few	TRBD1	14	CASSVDRGQTEAFF
TRBJ2-1	TRBV20-1	few	TRBD2	15	CSARKGGGAWDEQFF
TRBJ2-5	TRBV5-1	many	NA	14	CASSPGRIQETQYF
TRBJ2-1	TRBV2	once	NA	14	CASRRTHGYDEQFF
TRBJ2-1	TRBV7-9	NA	TRBD1	16	CASSSAGRGWFGEQFF
TRBJ2-6	TRBV7-8	NA	TRBD1	19	CASSLLRDRGLSGANVLTF
TRBJ1-1	TRBV5-6	few	NA	13	CASSFARGTEAFF
TRBJ1-4	TRBV5-1	NA	TRBD1	15	CASSSGDRGNEKLFF
TRBJ1-1	TRBV6-5	few	NA	13	CASSYSTNTEAFF
TRBJ2-6	TRBV4-1	many	NA	18	CASSQEGTVTSGANVLTF
TRBJ2-4	TRBV27	many	NA	12	CASSPLGNIQYF
NA	TRBV12-3/TRBV12-4	NA	TRBD2	15	CASSLSSGSRYEQYF
TRBJ1-4	TRBV15	many	NA	17	CATSGSRHVATNEKLFF
TRBJ2-7	TRBV12-5	NA	TRBD1	17	CASGLLRQGSSPSEQYF
TRBJ2-1	TRBV30	many	NA	11	CAWSAREEQFF
TRBJ1-4	TRBV30	NA	TRBD1	14	CAWSGTGGVEKLFF
TRBJ2-2	TRBV4-3	few	NA	13	CASSQEGTRELFF
TRBJ2-7	TRBV30	many	TRBD1	12	CASEGQVGEQYF
TRBJ2-7	TRBV5-1	many	TRBD1	15	CASSSDPTGIYEQYF
TRBJ1-1	TRBV30	few	NA	11	CAWRPAAEAFF
TRBJ2-7	TRBV5-1	NA	TRBD2	16	CASSLAVAGGYYEQYF